This T cell receptor beta chain comes out of a study of CD8 T cells in Susac syndrome. The T cells that were sequenced for TCR beta were CD8+ and CD4+ cells from blood. RNA was extracted with the RNeasy kit, and a quantity of 0.5 to 1 ug was reverse transcribed using random hexamers. TCRdb called the immunoSEQ multiplex PCR reads again in MiXCR, with one record for every CDR3 protein. The repertoire holds 200,000 to 250,000 distinct CDR3 sequences, with 90% to 95% as singletons. Specimen: CD8+ T cells from PBMCs. The sequence derives from a human donor with multiple sclerosis.

The CDR3 here is CASSQQGEDTQYF. DNA for the CDR3: TGTGCCAGCAGTCAACAGGGAGAAGATACGCAGTATTTT. The genes are TRBV28 and TRBJ2-3; TRBD1 might be the D (6 bases). The V end lost 5 bases, the J end lost 5 bases, and 11 bases lay between the germline ends. This CDR3 comprises 13 residues. Germline values: CDR1 MDHEN, CDR2 SYDVKM.